This TCR beta chain is drawn from a study of blood T cell repertoires in COVID-19. At the level of the study: Sources were T cells, B-cell-depleted T cells, or PBMCs; the material itself was cDNA or gDNA.

V lost 2 bases, J lost 6 bases, and 9 bases lay in between. The CDR3 has 13 residues. Germline V gene lookup returns CDR1 SGHTA and CDR2 FQGTGA. Authors' data handling: Amplification from reference gene primers served as the basis for estimated nucleated cell counts. Sequencing used immunoSEQ multiplex PCR; TCRdb keeps in-frame clones, though not all of them. The DNA gave D and trimming, while V, J and clone size come from that table. The table has some 240,000 clones, around 83% seen once. The sequencing input was peripheral blood. This chain uses TRBV7-3 with TRBJ2-3; possibly TRBD2 for D (5 bases). This clonotype was sampled from a woman aged 55-69 years with active or convalescent COVID-19. CDR3 loop: CASSLFTGDTQYF. The CDR3 region has the DNA TGTGCCAGCAGCTTATTTACGGGGGATACGCAGTATTTT.